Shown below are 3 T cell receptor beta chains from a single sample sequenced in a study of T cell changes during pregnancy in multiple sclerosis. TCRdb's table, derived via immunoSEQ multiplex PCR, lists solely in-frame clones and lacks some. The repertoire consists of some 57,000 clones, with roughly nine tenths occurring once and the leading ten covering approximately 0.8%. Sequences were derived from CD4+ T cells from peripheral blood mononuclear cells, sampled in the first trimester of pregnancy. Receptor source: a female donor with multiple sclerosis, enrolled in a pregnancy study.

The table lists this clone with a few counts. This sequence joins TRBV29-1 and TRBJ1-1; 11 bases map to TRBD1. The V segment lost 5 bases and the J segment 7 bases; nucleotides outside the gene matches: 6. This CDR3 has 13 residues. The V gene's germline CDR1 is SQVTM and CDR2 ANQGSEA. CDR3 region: CSVWDRGSNEAFF. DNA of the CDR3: TGCAGCGTTTGGGACAGGGGGTCCAATGAAGCTTTCTTT.

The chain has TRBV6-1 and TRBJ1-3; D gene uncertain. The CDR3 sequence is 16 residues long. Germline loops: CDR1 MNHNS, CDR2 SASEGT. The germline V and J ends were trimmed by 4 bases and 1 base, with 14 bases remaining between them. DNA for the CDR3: TGTGCCAGCAGTGGGCAGTTTGGCGGGTCTGGAAACACCATATATTTT. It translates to CASSGQFGGSGNTIYF.

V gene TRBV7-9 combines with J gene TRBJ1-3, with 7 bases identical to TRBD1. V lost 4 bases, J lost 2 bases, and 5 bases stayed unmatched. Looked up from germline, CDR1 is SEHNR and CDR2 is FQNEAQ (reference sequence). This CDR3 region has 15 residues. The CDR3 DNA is TGTGCCAGCAGCTATACCGGGACAGCTGGAAACACCATATATTTT. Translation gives CASSYTGTAGNTIYF.